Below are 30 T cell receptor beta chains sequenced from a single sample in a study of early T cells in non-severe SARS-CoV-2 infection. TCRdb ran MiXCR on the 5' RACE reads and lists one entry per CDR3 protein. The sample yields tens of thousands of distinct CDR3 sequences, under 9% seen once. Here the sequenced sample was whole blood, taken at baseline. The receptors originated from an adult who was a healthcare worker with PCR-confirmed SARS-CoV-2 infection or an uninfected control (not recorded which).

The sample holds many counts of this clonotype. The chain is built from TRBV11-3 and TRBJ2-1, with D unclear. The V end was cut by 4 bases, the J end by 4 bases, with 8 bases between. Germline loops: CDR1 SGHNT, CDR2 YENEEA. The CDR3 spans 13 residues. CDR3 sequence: CASSWSGYNEQFF. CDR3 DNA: TGTGCCAGCAGCTGGTCAGGATACAATGAGCAGTTCTTC.

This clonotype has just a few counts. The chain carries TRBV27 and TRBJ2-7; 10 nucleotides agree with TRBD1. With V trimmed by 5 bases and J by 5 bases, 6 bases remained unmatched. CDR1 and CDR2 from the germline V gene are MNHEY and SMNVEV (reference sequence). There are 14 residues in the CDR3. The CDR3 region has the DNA TGTGCCAGCAGTCTCCGGGGACAGGGGAACGAGCAGTACTTC. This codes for CASSLRGQGNEQYF.

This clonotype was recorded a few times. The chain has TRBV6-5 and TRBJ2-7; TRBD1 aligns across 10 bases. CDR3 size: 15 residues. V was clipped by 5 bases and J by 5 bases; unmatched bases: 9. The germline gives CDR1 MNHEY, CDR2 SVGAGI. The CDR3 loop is CASSLDRGLTHEQYF. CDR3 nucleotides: TGTGCCAGCAGTCTAGACAGGGGGCTTACCCACGAGCAGTACTTC.

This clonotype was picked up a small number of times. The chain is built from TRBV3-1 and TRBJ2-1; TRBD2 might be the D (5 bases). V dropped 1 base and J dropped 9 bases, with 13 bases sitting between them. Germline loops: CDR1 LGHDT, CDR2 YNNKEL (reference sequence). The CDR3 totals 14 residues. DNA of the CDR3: TGTGCCAGCAGCCAAGTTCTAGCAGTAGGTGAGCAGTTCTTC. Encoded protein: CASSQVLAVGEQFF.

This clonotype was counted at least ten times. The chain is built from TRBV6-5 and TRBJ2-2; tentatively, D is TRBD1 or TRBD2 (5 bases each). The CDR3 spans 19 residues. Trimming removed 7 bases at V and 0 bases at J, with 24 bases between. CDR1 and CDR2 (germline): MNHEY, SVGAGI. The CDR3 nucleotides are TGTGCCAGCAATTCCCACACCCCTCGGGGCGGCTCGAACACCGGGGAGCTGTTTTTT. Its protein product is CASNSHTPRGGSNTGELFF.

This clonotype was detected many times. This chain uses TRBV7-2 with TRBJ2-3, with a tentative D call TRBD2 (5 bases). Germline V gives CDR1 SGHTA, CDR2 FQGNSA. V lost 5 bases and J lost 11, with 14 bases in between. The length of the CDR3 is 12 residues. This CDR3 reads CASSILGVEQYF. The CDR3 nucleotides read TGTGCCAGCAGCATACTAGGAGTTGAGCAGTATTTT. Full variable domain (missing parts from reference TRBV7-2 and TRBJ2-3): GAGVSQSPSNKVTEKGKDVELRCDPISGHTALYWYRQSLGQGLEFLIYFQGNSAPDKSGLPSDRFSAERTGGSVSTLTIQRTQQEDSAVYLCASSILGVEQYFGPGTRLTVL.

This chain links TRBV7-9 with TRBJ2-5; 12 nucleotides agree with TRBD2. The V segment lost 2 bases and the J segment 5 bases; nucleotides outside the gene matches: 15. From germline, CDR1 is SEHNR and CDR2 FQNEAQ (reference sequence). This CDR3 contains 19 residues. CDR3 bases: TGTGCCAGCAGCTTATCGTCTCTAGCGGGAGGGCCATCGGGTGAGACCCAGTACTTC. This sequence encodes CASSLSSLAGGPSGETQYF.

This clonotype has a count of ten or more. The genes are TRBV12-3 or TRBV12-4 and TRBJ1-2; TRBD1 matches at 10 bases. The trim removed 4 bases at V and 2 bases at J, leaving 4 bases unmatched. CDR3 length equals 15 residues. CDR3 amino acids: CASSSPGQGNYGYTF. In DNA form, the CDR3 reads TGTGCCAGCAGTTCTCCGGGACAGGGGAACTATGGCTACACCTTC.

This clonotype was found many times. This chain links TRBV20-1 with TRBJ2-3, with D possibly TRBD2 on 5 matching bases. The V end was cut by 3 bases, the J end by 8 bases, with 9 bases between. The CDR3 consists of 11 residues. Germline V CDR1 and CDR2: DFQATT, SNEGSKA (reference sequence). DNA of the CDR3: TGCAGTGCTAGCCCAGGAGGTACGCAGTATTTT. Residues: CSASPGGTQYF.

The CDR3 protein is CASSSGQGRYTF. The CDR3 DNA reads as TGTGCCAGCAGTTCAGGACAGGGGCGCTACACCTTC. V and J are TRBV6-4 and TRBJ1-2; 9 bases are a match to TRBD1. Germline-derived CDR1 and CDR2 are MRHNA and SNTAGT. This CDR3 is built from 12 residues. V shed 5 bases, J shed 9 bases, and the junction held 4 bases outside the gene matches.

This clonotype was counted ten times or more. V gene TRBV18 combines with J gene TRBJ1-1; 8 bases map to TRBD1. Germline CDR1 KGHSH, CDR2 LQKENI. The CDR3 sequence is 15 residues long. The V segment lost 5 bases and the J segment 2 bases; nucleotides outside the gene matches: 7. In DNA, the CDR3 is TGTGCCAGCTCAACGAAGACAGGGGTCAACACTGAAGCTTTCTTT. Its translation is CASSTKTGVNTEAFF.

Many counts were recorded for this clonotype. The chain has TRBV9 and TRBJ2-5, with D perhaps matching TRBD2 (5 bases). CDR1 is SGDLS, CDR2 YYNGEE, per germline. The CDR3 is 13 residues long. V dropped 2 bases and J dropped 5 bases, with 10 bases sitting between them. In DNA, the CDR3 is TGTGCCAGCAGCGTGTCTGGGAGTGAGACCCAGTACTTC. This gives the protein CASSVSGSETQYF.

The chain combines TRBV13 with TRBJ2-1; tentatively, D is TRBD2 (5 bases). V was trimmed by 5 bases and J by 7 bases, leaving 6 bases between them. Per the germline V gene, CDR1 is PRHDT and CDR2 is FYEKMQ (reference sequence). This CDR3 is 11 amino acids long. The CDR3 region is CASSRRNEQFF. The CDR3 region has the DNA TGTGCCAGCAGCCGGAGGAATGAGCAGTTCTTC.

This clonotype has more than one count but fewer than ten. The CDR3 DNA is TGTGCCAGCAGCCGAATCCGGACTCGCTACAATGAGCAGTTCTTC. This sequence encodes CASSRIRTRYNEQFF. The chain is built from TRBV7-9 and TRBJ2-1, with D possibly being TRBD2 (5 bases). CDR3 length equals 15 residues. Trimming pared 5 bases from V and 3 bases from J, leaving 14 bases between. The germline gives CDR1 SEHNR, CDR2 FQNEAQ (reference sequence). Full variable domain (rest looked up from reference TRBV7-9 and TRBJ2-1): DTGVSQNPRHKITKRGQNVTFRCDPISEHNRLYWYRQTLGQGPEFLTYFQNEAQLEKSRLLSDRFSAERPKGSFSTLEIQRTEQGDSAMYLCASSRIRTRYNEQFFGPGTRLTVL.

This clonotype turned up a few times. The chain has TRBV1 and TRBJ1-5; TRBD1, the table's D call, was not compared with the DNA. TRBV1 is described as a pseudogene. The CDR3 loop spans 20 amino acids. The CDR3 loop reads CTSSRISWGRLWLSNQPQHF. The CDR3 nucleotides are TGCACCAGCAGCCGGATCTCATGGGGCCGATTATGGCTTAGCAATCAGCCCCAGCATTTT.

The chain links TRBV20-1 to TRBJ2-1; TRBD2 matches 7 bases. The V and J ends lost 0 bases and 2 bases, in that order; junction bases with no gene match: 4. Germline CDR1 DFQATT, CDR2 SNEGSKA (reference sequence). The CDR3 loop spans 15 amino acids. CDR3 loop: CSARDLAAAYNEQFF. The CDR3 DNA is TGCAGTGCTAGAGATCTAGCGGCAGCCTACAATGAGCAGTTCTTC.

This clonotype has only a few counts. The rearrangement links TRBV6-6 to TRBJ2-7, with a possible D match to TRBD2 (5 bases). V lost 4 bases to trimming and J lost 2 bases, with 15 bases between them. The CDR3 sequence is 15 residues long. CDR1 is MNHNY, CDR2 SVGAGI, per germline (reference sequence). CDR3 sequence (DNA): TGTGCCAGCAGTTCCCAGCGGCCCCCGGCCTACGAGCAGTACTTC. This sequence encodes CASSSQRPPAYEQYF.

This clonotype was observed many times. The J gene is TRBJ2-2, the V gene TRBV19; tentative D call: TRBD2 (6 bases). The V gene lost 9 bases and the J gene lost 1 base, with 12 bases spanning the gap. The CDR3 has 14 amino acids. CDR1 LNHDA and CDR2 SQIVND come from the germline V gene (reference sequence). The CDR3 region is CASWGLLNTGELFF. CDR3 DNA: TGTGCCAGCTGGGGACTTTTGAACACCGGGGAGCTGTTTTTT.

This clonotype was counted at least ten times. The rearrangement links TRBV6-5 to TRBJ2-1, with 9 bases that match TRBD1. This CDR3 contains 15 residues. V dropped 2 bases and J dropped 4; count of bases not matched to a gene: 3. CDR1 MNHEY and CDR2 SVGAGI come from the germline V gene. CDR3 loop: CASSYDRGAYNEQFF. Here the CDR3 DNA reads TGTGCCAGCAGTTACGACAGGGGGGCTTACAATGAGCAGTTCTTC.

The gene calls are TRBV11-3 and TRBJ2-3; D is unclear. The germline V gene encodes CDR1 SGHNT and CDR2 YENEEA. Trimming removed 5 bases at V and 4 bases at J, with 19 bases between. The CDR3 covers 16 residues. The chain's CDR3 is CASSPLLLGSPDTQYF. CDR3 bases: TGTGCCAGCAGCCCACTCCTGCTGGGGTCCCCAGATACGCAGTATTTT.

The CDR3: CSAQMTRDTSYEQYF. The CDR3 DNA is TGCAGTGCACAGATGACTCGGGACACCTCCTACGAGCAGTACTTC. This rearrangement joins TRBV20-1 to TRBJ2-7; perhaps TRBD1 as D (6 bases). CDR1 is DFQATT, CDR2 SNEGSKA, per germline (reference sequence). This CDR3 has 15 residues. Trimming removed 6 bases from V and 0 bases from J, with 18 bases in between.

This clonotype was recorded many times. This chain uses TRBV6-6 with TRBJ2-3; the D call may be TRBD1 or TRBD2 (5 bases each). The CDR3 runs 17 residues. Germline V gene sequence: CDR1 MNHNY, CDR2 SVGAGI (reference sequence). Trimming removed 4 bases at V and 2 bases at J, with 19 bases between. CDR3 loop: CASSLTRRGTDTDTQYF. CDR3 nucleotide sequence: TGTGCCAGCAGTTTAACACGCCGAGGGACCGACACAGATACGCAGTATTTT.

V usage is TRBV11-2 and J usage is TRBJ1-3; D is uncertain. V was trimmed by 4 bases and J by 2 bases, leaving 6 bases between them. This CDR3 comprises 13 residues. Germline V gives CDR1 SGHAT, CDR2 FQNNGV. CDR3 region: CASSSSTGNTIYF. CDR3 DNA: TGTGCCAGCAGCTCATCGACTGGAAACACCATATATTTT. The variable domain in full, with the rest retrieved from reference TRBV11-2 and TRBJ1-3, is EAGVAQSPRYKIIEKRQSVAFWCNPISGHATLYWYQQILGQGPKLLIQFQNNGVVDDSQLPKDRFSAERLKGVDSTLKIQPAKLEDSAVYLCASSSSTGNTIYFGEGSWLTVV.

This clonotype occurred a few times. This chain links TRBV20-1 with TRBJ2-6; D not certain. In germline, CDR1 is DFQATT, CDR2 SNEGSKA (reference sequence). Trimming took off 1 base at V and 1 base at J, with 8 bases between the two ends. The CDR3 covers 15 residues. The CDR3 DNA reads TGCAGTGCTAGAGTTCTGGGATCTGGGGCCAACGTCCTGACTTTC. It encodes CSARVLGSGANVLTF.

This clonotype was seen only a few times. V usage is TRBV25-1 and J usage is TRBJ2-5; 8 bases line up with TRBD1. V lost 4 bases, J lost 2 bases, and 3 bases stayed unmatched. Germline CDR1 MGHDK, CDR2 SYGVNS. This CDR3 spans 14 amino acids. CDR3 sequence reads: CASSATGGQETQYF. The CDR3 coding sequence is TGTGCCAGCAGTGCTACAGGGGGGCAAGAGACCCAGTACTTC.

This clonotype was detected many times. The CDR3 DNA is TGTGCCAGCAGCTTAGATTACGGGGGCCGGGCTGGGCAGTACTTC. Translation: CASSLDYGGRAGQYF. This chain links TRBV11-2 with TRBJ2-7; D could derive from TRBD1 or TRBD2 (6 bases each). The CDR3 spans 15 residues. Germline V gives CDR1 SGHAT, CDR2 FQNNGV. With 0 bases removed from V and 9 bases from J, the gap between germline ends came to 18 bases.

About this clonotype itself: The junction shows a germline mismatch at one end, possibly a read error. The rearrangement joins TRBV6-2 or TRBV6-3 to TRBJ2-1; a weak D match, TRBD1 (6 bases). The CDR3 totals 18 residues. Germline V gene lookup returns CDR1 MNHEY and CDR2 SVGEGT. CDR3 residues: CASSYLRPDRTLYNGQFF. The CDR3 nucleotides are TGTGCCAGCAGTTACTTAAGGCCCGACAGGACCCTCTACAATGGGCAGTTCTTC.

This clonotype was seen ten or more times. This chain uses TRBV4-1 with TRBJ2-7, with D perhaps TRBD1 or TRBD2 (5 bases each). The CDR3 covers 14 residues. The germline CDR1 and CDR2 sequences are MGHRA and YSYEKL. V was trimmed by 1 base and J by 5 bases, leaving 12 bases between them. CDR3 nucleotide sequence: TGCGCCAGCAGCCAAGTCGGGGCTAGCCACGAGCAGTACTTC. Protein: CASSQVGASHEQYF.

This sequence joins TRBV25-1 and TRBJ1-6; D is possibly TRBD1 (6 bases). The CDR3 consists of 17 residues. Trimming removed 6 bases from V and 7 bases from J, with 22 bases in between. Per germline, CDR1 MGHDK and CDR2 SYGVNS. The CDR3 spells CASRSLPGGSGNSPLHF. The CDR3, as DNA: TGTGCCAGCAGGTCCCTTCCGGGGGGCTCAGGGAATTCACCCCTCCACTTT.

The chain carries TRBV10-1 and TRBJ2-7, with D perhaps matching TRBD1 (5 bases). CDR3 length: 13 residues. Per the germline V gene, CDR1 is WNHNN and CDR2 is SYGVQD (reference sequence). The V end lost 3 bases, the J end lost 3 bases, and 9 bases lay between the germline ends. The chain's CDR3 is CASSENRNYEQYF. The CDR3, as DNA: TGCGCCAGCAGTGAAAACAGGAACTACGAGCAGTACTTC.